The rows below give T cell receptor beta chains drawn from one sample of a study of T cells expressing NK-cell markers. Each CDR3 protein gets one entry in TCRdb, which reprocessed the 5' RACE reads and gives no DNA. Seen in this sample are 400,000 to 500,000 distinct CDR3 sequences; the ten most common clones hold about 7.3%. The sample taken for sequencing was blood T cells: a sorted CD56 or NKG2C T cell subset, CD4+ or CD8+ T cells, or bulk PBMC T cells (not recorded which). The receptors were sampled from a woman aged 18 to 75 in good health. Both conserved end residues are part of each CDR3.

J | V | CDR3
TRBJ2-2 | TRBV7-2 | CASSPMPVGGELFF
TRBJ2-5 | TRBV12-3/TRBV12-4 | CASSPARGGETQYF
TRBJ2-5 | TRBV20-1 | CSADGGRQETQYF
TRBJ2-7 | TRBV29-1 | CSVRIRQAGDKQYF
TRBJ2-7 | TRBV18 | CASSPRGHEQYF
TRBJ2-1 | TRBV12-3/TRBV12-4 | CASRGQIYNEQFF
TRBJ1-5 | TRBV5-1 | CASSLQGISNQPQHF
TRBJ2-1 | TRBV5-1 | CASSLEGTGYNEQFF
TRBJ2-7 | TRBV10-3 | CAIRLGLAGASSEQYF
TRBJ2-4 | TRBV5-4 | CASSSHIRDDIQYF
TRBJ2-3 | TRBV12-3/TRBV12-4 | CASSFGVDTQYF
TRBJ2-1 | TRBV10-3 | CAISDEGTGYNEQFF
TRBJ1-1 | TRBV30 | CARGAGTMNTEAFF
TRBJ2-2 | TRBV11-3 | CASSLDREDGELFF
TRBJ1-4 | TRBV6-5 | CASSYPGAGEKLFF
TRBJ2-4 | TRBV20-1 | CSARDWSFGDIQYF
TRBJ2-5 | TRBV11-2 | CASTSYQETQYF
TRBJ1-6 | TRBV5-1 | CASSLGRTGAVTPLHF
TRBJ2-1 | TRBV20-1 | CSGTYGTSRVDEQFF
TRBJ2-5 | TRBV24-1 | CATSDPTDQETQYF
TRBJ2-2 | TRBV12-3/TRBV12-4 | CASSLEGAGGPKGGELFF
TRBJ2-1 | TRBV29-1 | CSVAPGGAYNEQFF
TRBJ1-5 | TRBV4-3 | CASSQALWGGQPQHF
TRBJ2-5 | TRBV7-3 | CASSPQAGAWATQYF
TRBJ2-3 | TRBV9 | CASSVDRGYTDTQYF
TRBJ2-1 | TRBV5-4 | CASSGGTGARDEQFF
TRBJ1-5 | TRBV7-2 | CASSLTFAQPQHF
TRBJ2-3 | TRBV9 | CASSVDEGLTDTQYF
TRBJ1-3 | TRBV29-1 | CSVEEAGGNTIYF
TRBJ2-2 | TRBV29-1 | CSVPGSDTGELFF
TRBJ2-7 | TRBV5-1 | CASSLVSGLHEQYF
TRBJ1-2 | TRBV7-8 | CASSPPGSVPIYGYTF
TRBJ2-6 | TRBV5-1 | CASSRESSGANVLTF
TRBJ2-7 | TRBV11-2 | CASSPVTSGSYEQYF
TRBJ2-5 | TRBV25-1 | CASGGQAKETQYF
TRBJ1-5 | TRBV6-2/TRBV6-3 | CASRPGTGVQPQHF
TRBJ2-3 | TRBV5-1 | CASSPERGLTDTQYF
TRBJ1-1 | TRBV29-1 | CSVVQGLITEAFF
TRBJ1-1 | TRBV10-1 | CASSPLLNTEAFF
TRBJ2-7 | TRBV15 | CATEPERGGEQYF
TRBJ1-3 | TRBV28 | CASSFSPRNTIYF
TRBJ2-3 | TRBV5-1 | CASRLSRDGDTQYF
TRBJ1-1 | TRBV30 | CAWGTDSLGTEAFF